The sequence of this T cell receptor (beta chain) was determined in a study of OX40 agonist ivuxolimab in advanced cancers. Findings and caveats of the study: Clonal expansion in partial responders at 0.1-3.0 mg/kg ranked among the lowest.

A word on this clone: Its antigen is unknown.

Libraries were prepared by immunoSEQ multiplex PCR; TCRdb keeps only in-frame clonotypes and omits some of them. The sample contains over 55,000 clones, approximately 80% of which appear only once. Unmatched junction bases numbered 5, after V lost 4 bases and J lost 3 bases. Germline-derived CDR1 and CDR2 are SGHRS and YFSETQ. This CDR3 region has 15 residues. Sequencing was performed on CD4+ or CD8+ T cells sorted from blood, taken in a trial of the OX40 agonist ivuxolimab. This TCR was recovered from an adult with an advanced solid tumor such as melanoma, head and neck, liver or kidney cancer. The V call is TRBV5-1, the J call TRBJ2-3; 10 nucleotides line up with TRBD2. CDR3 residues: CASSPGLAFTDTQYF. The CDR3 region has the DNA TGCGCCAGCAGCCCGGGACTAGCGTTTACAGATACGCAGTATTTT.